This T cell receptor (beta chain) was captured by sequencing in a study of blood T cell repertoires in COVID-19. Study-wide background: Sites across the United States, Italy and Spain contributed samples from acute and convalescent COVID-19.

Data came from immunoSEQ multiplex PCR; TCRdb stores just in-frame clones and leaves some out. The sample records approximately 240,000 clones, about 90% being singletons. Cohort placement rested on clinical history that participants reported themselves. Resolution of symptoms, clearance, or two negative PCRs was present in recovered Cohort 3 donors. Trimming at V came to 5 bases and at J to 3 bases, leaving 2 bases not matched to a gene. The CDR3 has 14 amino acids. Looked up from germline, CDR1 is SEHNR and CDR2 is FQNEAQ (reference sequence). This TCR was recovered from a woman under 30 who had recovered from COVID-19. What was sequenced was PBMCs or T cells enriched from blood (not recorded which). This chain connects TRBV7-9 to TRBJ2-7; 12 nucleotides agree with TRBD2. The CDR3 DNA follows: TGTGCCAGCAGCCCGACTAGCGGGAGCTACGAGCAGTACTTC. Its translation: CASSPTSGSYEQYF. Full variable domain (outside the CDR3, taken from reference TRBV7-9 and TRBJ2-7): DTGVSQNPRHKITKRGQNVTFRCDPISEHNRLYWYRQTLGQGPEFLTYFQNEAQLEKSRLLSDRFSAERPKGSFSTLEIQRTEQGDSAMYLCASSPTSGSYEQYFGPGTRLTVT.